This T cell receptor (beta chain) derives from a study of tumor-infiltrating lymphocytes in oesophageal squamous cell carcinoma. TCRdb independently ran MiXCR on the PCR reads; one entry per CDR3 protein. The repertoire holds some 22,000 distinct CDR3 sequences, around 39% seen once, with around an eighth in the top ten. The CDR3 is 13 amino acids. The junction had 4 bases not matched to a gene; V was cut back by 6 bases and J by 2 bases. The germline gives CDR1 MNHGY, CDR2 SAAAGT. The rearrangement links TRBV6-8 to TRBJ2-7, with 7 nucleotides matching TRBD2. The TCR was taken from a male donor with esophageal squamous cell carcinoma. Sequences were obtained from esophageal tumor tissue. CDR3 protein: CASSFGTTYEQYF. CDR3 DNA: TGTGCCAGCAGCTTCGGGACTACCTACGAGCAGTACTTC.